The 17 T cell receptor beta chains below were found in one sample sequenced in a study of blood T cells in healthy people across ages. Through a sample-barcoded 5' primer and a J-beta primer mix, a second PCR was run for about 6 to 11 cycles. In TCRdb, the 5' RACE reads were re-called with MiXCR into one record per CDR3 protein. There are more than 1 million distinct CDR3 sequences in the sample; 40% to 50% occur only once, and approximately 20% lies in the top ten. Sequenced input: blood. The receptor source for this set is a woman aged 55-75 years in good health.

The rearrangement links TRBV20-1 to TRBJ2-5; 7 nucleotides align to TRBD2. Germline CDR1 reads DFQATT; CDR2 reads SNEGSKA (reference sequence). CDR3 size: 15 residues. J lost 1 base, V lost 1 base, and 6 bases had no gene match. The chain's CDR3 is CSARALRETQETQYF. CDR3 bases: TGCAGTGCTAGAGCTTTGCGGGAGACCCAAGAGACCCAGTACTTC.

V is TRBV6-2 or TRBV6-3 and J is TRBJ2-1; 8 nucleotides line up with TRBD2. Germline CDR1 reads MNHEY; CDR2 reads SVGEGT. J lost 3 bases, V lost 7 bases, and 11 bases had no gene match. CDR3 length equals 16 residues. DNA for the CDR3: TGTGCCAGCATCGATCCGACTAGCGTGGTCTACAATGAGCAGTTCTTC. It specifies CASIDPTSVVYNEQFF.

The gene calls are TRBV20-1 and TRBJ2-5, with 14 positions matching TRBD2. Looked up from germline, CDR1 is DFQATT and CDR2 is SNEGSKA (reference sequence). After removal of 6 bases from V and 7 bases from J, the junction contained 7 bases not matched to a gene. This CDR3 has 14 residues. For the CDR3, the DNA is TGCAGTGCCCCGGGACTAGCGGGAGTGGGGACCCAGTACTTC. It codes for CSAPGLAGVGTQYF.

DNA of the CDR3: TGTGCCAGCAGCTTAGTCGGCAGGGATCAGCCCCAGCATTTT. Protein product: CASSLVGRDQPQHF. The rearrangement uses TRBV7-2 and TRBJ1-5; perhaps TRBD1 as D (5 bases). This CDR3 comprises 14 residues. Germline V gene data show CDR1 as SGHTA and CDR2 as FQGNSA. Trimming shortened V by 1 base and J by 5 bases, and 9 bases separated the two germline ends. The full variable domain, with the rest looked up from reference TRBV7-2 and TRBJ1-5, is GAGVSQSPSNKVTEKGKDVELRCDPISGHTALYWYRQSLGQGLEFLIYFQGNSAPDKSGLPSDRFSAERTGGSVSTLTIQRTQQEDSAVYLCASSLVGRDQPQHFGDGTRLSIL.

This clonotype appeared a few times. The rearrangement uses TRBV6-5 and TRBJ2-4; 8 bases match TRBD2. The DNA end is a closer match to TRBJ2-7, so the J assignment may be wrong. The germline gives CDR1 MNHEY, CDR2 SVGAGI. CDR3 size: 15 residues. The DNA of the CDR3 is TGTGCCAGCAGTTACCGCACTAGCGGTACTCGCGAGCAGTACTTC. Residues: CASSYRTSGTREQYF.

The rearrangement links TRBV2 to TRBJ2-7; D may be TRBD2 (6 bases). The V end lost 3 bases, the J end lost 5 bases, and 11 bases lay between the germline ends. The CDR3 is 13 residues long. Germline CDR1 reads SNHLY; CDR2 reads FYNNEI. CDR3 nucleotide sequence: TGTGCCAGCAGTGAGAGGGGACTCAACGAGCAGTACTTC. Its protein product is CASSERGLNEQYF. Filled out from reference TRBV2 and TRBJ2-7, the complete variable domain reads EPEVTQTPSHQVTQMGQEVILRCVPISNHLYFYWYRQILGQKVEFLVSFYNNEISEKSEIFDDQFSVERPDGSNFTLKIRSTKLEDSAMYFCASSERGLNEQYFGPGTRLTVT.

CDR3 in amino acids: CASSRAIRGVGSYEQYF. Written as DNA, the CDR3 is TGTGCCAGCAGCCGCGCTATAAGAGGGGTGGGCTCCTACGAGCAGTACTTC. V gene TRBV11-2 combines with J gene TRBJ2-7, with D possibly called TRBD1 or TRBD2 (5 bases each). The germline CDR1 and CDR2 sequences are SGHAT and FQNNGV. V lost 5 bases, J lost 0 bases, and 20 bases lay in between. CDR3 length: 17 amino acids.

This chain uses TRBV20-1 with TRBJ2-1; TRBD2 matches 10 bases. The DNA end is a closer match to TRBJ2-7, so the J assignment may be wrong. The CDR3 totals 16 residues. Per the germline V gene, CDR1 is DFQATT and CDR2 is SNEGSKA (reference sequence). The CDR3 region has the DNA TGCAGTGCTCGCTATGTAGCGGGAGGCTCCTACAATGAGCAGTACTTC. Protein product: CSARYVAGGSYNEQYF.

Only a few counts were recorded for this clonotype. V gene TRBV28 combines with J gene TRBJ2-3, with D possibly TRBD2 on 6 matching bases. Trimming removed 6 bases from V and 0 bases from J, with 10 bases in between. CDR3 length: 14 amino acids. Germline lookup yields CDR1 MDHEN and CDR2 SYDVKM. CDR3 amino acids: CASRSLASTDTQYF. Written as DNA, the CDR3 is TGTGCCAGCAGGAGCCTAGCGAGCACAGATACGCAGTATTTT.

The gene calls are TRBV6-1 and TRBJ2-1; perhaps D is TRBD1 or TRBD2 (5 bases each). V gave up 5 bases and J gave up 0 bases, with 11 bases separating them. This CDR3 has 15 amino acids. Looked up from germline, CDR1 is MNHNS and CDR2 is SASEGT. CDR3 sequence (DNA): TGTGCCAGCAGTCGGGACGTCAGCTCCTACAATGAGCAGTTCTTC. The encoded protein is CASSRDVSSYNEQFF.

The J gene is TRBJ1-2, the V gene TRBV7-9; 8 bases fit TRBD1. The V gene's germline CDR1 is SEHNR and CDR2 FQNEAQ (reference sequence). The CDR3 spans 18 residues. The V and J ends lost 2 bases and 3 bases, in that order; junction bases with no gene match: 14. The CDR3 loop reads CASSLRHGQGLKHYGYTF. The CDR3 DNA is TGTGCCAGCAGCTTACGCCACGGACAGGGCCTGAAACACTATGGCTACACCTTC.

This chain joins TRBV12-3 or TRBV12-4 and TRBJ1-5; D is undetermined. This CDR3 spans 14 amino acids. Trimming took 6 bases from V and 4 from J, leaving 13 bases between them. CDR3 in amino acids: CASRFGIGNQPQHF. The CDR3 nucleotides are TGTGCCAGCAGATTTGGGATAGGGAATCAGCCCCAGCATTTT.

The chain combines TRBV5-1 with TRBJ1-6; 7 positions agree with TRBD1. The germline CDR1 and CDR2 sequences are SGHRS and YFSETQ. The CDR3 length is 16 residues. With V trimmed by 4 bases and J by 8 bases, 12 bases remained unmatched. The CDR3 is CASSPAIGGADSPLHF. The CDR3 DNA is TGCGCCAGCAGCCCGGCGATAGGGGGCGCAGATTCACCCCTCCACTTT. The full variable domain, its missing parts supplied by reference TRBV5-1 and TRBJ1-6, is KAGVTQTPRYLIKTRGQQVTLSCSPISGHRSVSWYQQTPGQGLQFLFEYFSETQRNKGNFPGRFSGRQFSNSRSEMNVSTLELGDSALYLCASSPAIGGADSPLHFGNGTRLTVT.

CDR3 sequence: CSANPGTSGRAPTDTQYF. CDR3 coding DNA: TGCAGTGCTAATCCCGGGACTAGCGGGAGAGCCCCCACAGATACGCAGTATTTT. This chain joins TRBV20-1 and TRBJ2-3; 14 bases align to TRBD2. Germline CDR1 is DFQATT and CDR2 is SNEGSKA (reference sequence). The CDR3 sequence is 18 residues long. V was clipped by 4 bases and J by 2 bases; unmatched bases: 11.

V usage is TRBV28 and J usage is TRBJ2-7; 9 positions agree with TRBD2. Unmatched junction bases numbered 3, after V lost 9 bases and J lost 0 bases. Per germline, CDR1 MDHEN and CDR2 SYDVKM. The CDR3 has 13 amino acids. DNA of the CDR3: TGTGCCAGTGGGACTAGCATCTCCTACGAGCAGTACTTC. The encoded protein is CASGTSISYEQYF.

CDR3 nucleotide sequence: TGTGCCAGCAGTTTAAGCCCAGGGGAAAAGTACTTC. Its protein is CASSLSPGEKYF. J is TRBJ2-4 and V is TRBV28; possibly TRBD1 for D (6 bases). Trimming cost V 2 bases and J 14 bases, with 13 bases left between them. The length of the CDR3 is 12 residues. CDR1 and CDR2 from the germline V gene are MDHEN and SYDVKM.

The chain employs TRBV25-1 and TRBJ2-1; D remains unclear. Trimming took 6 bases from V and 8 from J, leaving 8 bases between them. The germline gives CDR1 MGHDK, CDR2 SYGVNS. The CDR3 is 11 amino acids. CDR3 loop: CASRSLDEQFF. CDR3 DNA: TGTGCCAGCAGGTCCCTTGATGAGCAGTTCTTC.